These T cell receptor beta chains were read from a single sample in a study of shared clonotypes between healthy human individuals. Here immunoSEQ multiplex PCR was the method, and the copy in TCRdb shows in-frame clones only, minus some. This sample has 2 million to 3 million clones; approximately 93% occur once, and the top ten carry more than 0.35%. The sample comprised naive CD4+ T cells from PBMCs. The origin of the receptors is a man younger than 30 in good health. Some clones in this sample may be carry-over from other donors' samples. The CDR3 runs from the conserved cysteine through the conserved F or W. Fields, in order: J gene, D gene, V gene, clone size, CDR3 protein, CDR3 DNA. The D gene is left open where the match is weak. Rows give clone size only sometimes, using once, few, many, or a class for an expanded clone.

J gene: TRBJ1-1
D gene: TRBD1
V gene: TRBV7-9
clone size: NA
CDR3 protein: CASSLERDSEAFF
CDR3 DNA: TGTGCCAGCAGCTTAGAGAGGGACAGTGAAGCTTTCTTT

J gene: TRBJ1-2
D gene: NA
V gene: TRBV4-3
clone size: NA
CDR3 protein: CASSQDVGAGGYGYTF
CDR3 DNA: TGCGCCAGCAGCCAAGATGTTGGGGCCGGAGGTTATGGCTACACCTTC

J gene: TRBJ2-3
D gene: TRBD1
V gene: TRBV9
clone size: NA
CDR3 protein: CASSVGGTAIDTQYF
CDR3 DNA: TGTGCCAGCAGCGTAGGGGGGACAGCAATAGATACGCAGTATTTT

J gene: TRBJ2-1
D gene: TRBD1
V gene: TRBV28
clone size: NA
CDR3 protein: CASSGQGLGDNEQFF
CDR3 DNA: TGTGCCAGCAGCGGACAGGGTTTGGGAGACAATGAGCAGTTCTTC

J gene: TRBJ2-1
D gene: NA
V gene: TRBV5-1
clone size: NA
CDR3 protein: CASSLGQLIGYLSYNEQFF
CDR3 DNA: TGCGCCAGCAGCTTGGGACAATTGATAGGATACCTCTCCTACAATGAGCAGTTCTTC

J gene: TRBJ2-3
D gene: TRBD2
V gene: TRBV15
clone size: NA
CDR3 protein: CATSPEGLAGRSTDTQYF
CDR3 DNA: TGTGCCACCAGCCCGGAGGGACTAGCGGGCCGGAGCACAGATACGCAGTATTTT

J gene: TRBJ1-2
D gene: NA
V gene: TRBV19
clone size: NA
CDR3 protein: CASSPGVNYGYTF
CDR3 DNA: TGTGCCAGTAGTCCGGGAGTTAACTATGGCTACACCTTC

J gene: TRBJ2-7
D gene: NA
V gene: TRBV6-5
clone size: NA
CDR3 protein: CASSSPTYEQYF
CDR3 DNA: TGTGCCAGCAGTTCTCCTACCTACGAGCAGTACTTC

J gene: TRBJ2-1
D gene: NA
V gene: TRBV12-1
clone size: NA
CDR3 protein: CASSLPRLSAGKRNEQFF
CDR3 DNA: TGTGCCAGCAGCCTACCCCGCCTGAGCGCGGGAAAGAGAAATGAGCAGTTCTTC

J gene: TRBJ2-1
D gene: NA
V gene: TRBV18
clone size: NA
CDR3 protein: CASSPESVNYNEQFF
CDR3 DNA: TGTGCCAGCTCACCGGAGTCTGTCAACTACAATGAGCAGTTCTTC

J gene: TRBJ2-1
D gene: NA
V gene: TRBV7-9
clone size: NA
CDR3 protein: CASSRVPSRGDGEQFF
CDR3 DNA: TGTGCCAGCAGCCGAGTCCCGTCCAGGGGGGACGGTGAGCAGTTCTTC

J gene: TRBJ1-5
D gene: NA
V gene: TRBV28
clone size: few
CDR3 protein: CASLSRPYSNQPQHF
CDR3 DNA: TGTGCCAGCCTGAGCAGGCCCTATAGCAATCAGCCCCAGCATTTT

J gene: TRBJ1-2
D gene: NA
V gene: TRBV5-4
clone size: NA
CDR3 protein: CASSLAVGRSGYTF
CDR3 DNA: TGTGCCAGCAGCTTGGCGGTGGGTCGGTCTGGCTACACCTTC

J gene: TRBJ1-2
D gene: TRBD1
V gene: TRBV28
clone size: NA
CDR3 protein: CASSFNRGGYTF
CDR3 DNA: TGTGCCAGCAGTTTTAACAGGGGTGGCTACACCTTC

J gene: TRBJ2-1
D gene: NA
V gene: TRBV19
clone size: NA
CDR3 protein: CASSLTGTIYNEQFF
CDR3 DNA: TGTGCCAGTAGCCTTACCGGGACCATCTACAATGAGCAGTTCTTC

J gene: TRBJ1-1
D gene: NA
V gene: TRBV25-1
clone size: NA
CDR3 protein: CASRAEGRATEAFF
CDR3 DNA: TGTGCCAGCAGAGCTGAGGGCCGAGCGACTGAAGCTTTCTTT

J gene: TRBJ1-5
D gene: TRBD1
V gene: TRBV28
clone size: NA
CDR3 protein: CASRIIGTGGSQPQHF
CDR3 DNA: TGTGCCAGCAGAATTATAGGGACAGGGGGGTCTCAGCCCCAGCATTTT

J gene: TRBJ1-2
D gene: TRBD1
V gene: TRBV28
clone size: NA
CDR3 protein: CASGQGTSRYGYTF
CDR3 DNA: TGTGCCAGCGGACAGGGGACTTCTCGGTATGGCTACACCTTC

J gene: TRBJ2-1
D gene: NA
V gene: TRBV9
clone size: once
CDR3 protein: CASSKGGSSYNEQFF
CDR3 DNA: TGTGCCAGCAGCAAAGGGGGTAGCTCCTACAATGAGCAGTTCTTC

J gene: TRBJ2-7
D gene: NA
V gene: TRBV11-2
clone size: NA
CDR3 protein: CASSPGPSSATYEQYF
CDR3 DNA: TGTGCCAGCAGCCCTGGTCCCTCCAGCGCGACCTACGAGCAGTACTTC

J gene: TRBJ2-1
D gene: NA
V gene: TRBV9
clone size: NA
CDR3 protein: CASSVDGRKAGDEQFF
CDR3 DNA: TGTGCCAGCAGCGTAGACGGGAGAAAGGCGGGCGATGAGCAGTTCTTC

J gene: TRBJ2-2
D gene: TRBD1
V gene: TRBV19
clone size: NA
CDR3 protein: CASSPDRVGTGELFF
CDR3 DNA: TGTGCCAGTAGTCCGGACAGGGTCGGCACCGGGGAGCTGTTTTTT

J gene: TRBJ2-5
D gene: TRBD2
V gene: TRBV2
clone size: NA
CDR3 protein: CASSALAGVWETQYF
CDR3 DNA: TGTGCCAGCAGTGCTTTAGCGGGAGTTTGGGAGACCCAGTACTTC

J gene: TRBJ1-6
D gene: TRBD1
V gene: TRBV5-1
clone size: once
CDR3 protein: CASSAGQTVVPALHF
CDR3 DNA: TGCGCCAGCAGCGCGGGACAGACGGTCGTACCGGCCCTCCACTTT

J gene: TRBJ1-1
D gene: NA
V gene: TRBV28
clone size: NA
CDR3 protein: CASSKTGVTEAFF
CDR3 DNA: TGTGCCAGCAGTAAAACAGGTGTCACTGAAGCTTTCTTT

J gene: TRBJ2-7
D gene: TRBD1
V gene: TRBV5-1
clone size: NA
CDR3 protein: CASSLGDSVSEQYF
CDR3 DNA: TGCGCCAGCAGCTTGGGGGACAGTGTCTCCGAGCAGTACTTC